Below are 19 T cell receptor beta chains sequenced from a single sample in a study of vaccination and CD4 T cells after COVID-19. Sequencing of the DNA from cultured CD4+ T cells was carried out with the Oncomine TCR Beta short-read assay. TCRdb itself ran the PCR reads through MiXCR, one entry per CDR3 protein. Among approximately 7,000 distinct CDR3 sequences listed, roughly 70% were seen once. Stated treatment: roughly 10-day PBMC culture with coronavirus spike peptide pools or control peptides (ViraFEST assay). Their antigens remain unidentified. The sample comprised CD4+ T cells from blood, cultured in vitro. These receptors were collected from a human donor who had recovered from COVID-19.

V usage is TRBV5-1 and J usage is TRBJ1-6; D might be TRBD1 (5 bases). The CDR3 has 14 amino acids. V lost 0 bases and J 10 bases, leaving 11 bases between the germline ends. Looked up from germline, CDR1 is SGHRS and CDR2 is YFSETQ. The CDR3 DNA follows: TGCGCCAGCAGCTTGGTGGGGGAGGGATCACCCCTCCACTTT. Translation gives CASSLVGEGSPLHF.

V is TRBV6-2 or TRBV6-3 and J is TRBJ1-2; 10 bases are a match to TRBD1. The germline V gene encodes CDR1 MNHEY and CDR2 SVGEGT. The CDR3 consists of 14 residues. Trimming took 5 bases from V and 4 from J; bases not matched to a gene: 4. The CDR3 region is CASSGTGAPYGYTF. CDR3 nucleotide sequence: TGTGCCAGCAGTGGGACAGGGGCACCCTATGGCTACACCTTC.

The rearrangement uses TRBV11-2 and TRBJ2-1; 8 bases agree with TRBD2. J gave up 10 bases and V 2 bases, and 10 bases lay outside the gene matches. The CDR3 extends over 15 amino acids. From germline, CDR1 is SGHAT and CDR2 FQNNGV. The CDR3 loop reads CASSLSRGGPLEQFF. For the CDR3, the DNA is TGTGCCAGCAGCTTAAGCCGGGGGGGACCCCTAGAGCAGTTCTTC.

The V and J genes are TRBV6-2 or TRBV6-3 and TRBJ1-6, with a tentative D call TRBD1 (5 bases). This CDR3 has 14 residues. V shed 2 bases and J shed 5 bases, with 7 bases lying between them. Germline V gene sequence: CDR1 MNHEY, CDR2 SVGEGT. In DNA form, the CDR3 reads TGTGCCAGCAGTTACGGCAGGGATAATTCACCCCTCCACTTT. Protein sequence: CASSYGRDNSPLHF.

This clonotype appeared a few times. The rearrangement joins TRBV7-9 to TRBJ2-3; D is ambiguous. Germline V CDR1 and CDR2: SEHNR, FQNEAQ (reference sequence). CDR3 size: 14 residues. Trimming stripped 4 bases from V and 1 base from J, with 9 bases between. The CDR3 region is CASSSRVRTDTQYF. CDR3 bases: TGTGCCAGCAGCTCCCGCGTCCGCACAGATACGCAGTATTTT.

The chain combines TRBV6-5 with TRBJ1-6; D unclear. This CDR3 comprises 15 residues. The germline V gene encodes CDR1 MNHEY and CDR2 SVGAGI. Trimming took 2 bases from V and 3 from J, leaving 8 bases between them. CDR3: CASSYGRSYNSPLHF. The CDR3 coding sequence is TGTGCCAGCAGTTACGGACGGAGCTATAATTCACCCCTCCACTTT.

The chain is built from TRBV7-2 and TRBJ1-1; no clear D gene. CDR1 and CDR2 from the germline V gene are SGHTA and FQGNSA. Trimming left V 3 bases short and J 7 bases short, with 0 bases between. This CDR3 spans 9 amino acids. The CDR3 nucleotides read TGTGCCAGCAGCTTTGAAGCTTTCTTT. It translates to CASSFEAFF.

This rearrangement joins TRBV30 to TRBJ1-1; D is unresolved. V shed 4 bases and J shed 1 base, with 4 bases lying between them. Germline assignment: CDR1 GTSNPN and CDR2 SVGIG (reference sequence). The CDR3 is made up of 11 amino acids. CDR3 sequence (DNA): TGTGCCTGGACGAGGAACACTGAAGCTTTCTTT. It yields the protein CAWTRNTEAFF.

V usage is TRBV11-2 and J usage is TRBJ2-3; D is perhaps TRBD2 (6 bases). The CDR3 sequence is 14 residues long. Germline CDR1 and CDR2: SGHAT and FQNNGV. V was pared by 5 bases and J by 6 bases, with 15 bases between. CDR3 region: CASSPLTSGDTQYF. The CDR3 DNA reads as TGTGCCAGCAGCCCGCTGACTAGTGGCGATACGCAGTATTTT.

The rearrangement joins TRBV20-1 to TRBJ2-3; tentative D call: TRBD2 (6 bases). Trimming pared 4 bases from V and 10 bases from J, leaving 21 bases between. The CDR3 has 14 residues. Germline-derived CDR1 and CDR2 are DFQATT and SNEGSKA (reference sequence). As DNA, the CDR3 is TGCAGTGCTATTGAAGGAGGGGCATCAGCCTCGCAGTATTTT. Translating it yields CSAIEGGASASQYF.

This chain connects TRBV28 to TRBJ1-5, with D hard to call. The CDR3 is made up of 12 amino acids. The V end was cut by 7 bases, the J end by 7 bases, with 11 bases between. Germline-derived CDR1 and CDR2 are MDHEN and SYDVKM. The CDR3 bases are TGTGCCAGCACGGGTCTGCGGCAGCCCCAGCATTTT. It is translated as CASTGLRQPQHF.

The table lists this clonotype with a few counts. This chain links TRBV28 with TRBJ2-7; 8 nucleotides align to TRBD2. Germline trimming cut 5 bases from V and 7 bases from J; bases unmatched to any gene: 13. CDR3 size: 15 residues. CDR1 MDHEN and CDR2 SYDVKM come from the germline V gene. The chain's CDR3 is CASSPHPGGRGEQYF. The CDR3 DNA is TGTGCCAGCAGTCCCCATCCGGGGGGGCGTGGAGAGCAGTACTTC.

This chain joins TRBV2 and TRBJ1-2; D uncertain. The germline gives CDR1 SNHLY, CDR2 FYNNEI. The CDR3 is 10 residues long. Between the trimmed V and J ends, which lost 8 bases and 4 bases, there was a span of 5 bases. The CDR3 DNA follows: TGTGCCAGCGCAGCCTATGGCTACACCTTC. Translation gives CASAAYGYTF.

The V and J genes are TRBV6-2 or TRBV6-3 and TRBJ2-7, with 8 bases that match TRBD2. CDR1 MNHEY and CDR2 SVGEGT come from the germline V gene. The CDR3 has 15 amino acids. Trimming at V came to 2 bases and at J to 3 bases, leaving 6 bases not matched to a gene. CDR3 in amino acids: CASSYVASGLYEQYF. In DNA, the CDR3 is TGTGCCAGCAGTTACGTCGCTAGCGGGCTCTACGAGCAGTACTTC.

The rearrangement links TRBV6-1 to TRBJ1-6; no firm D call. CDR3 length: 13 amino acids. Germline assignment: CDR1 MNHNS and CDR2 SASEGT. V was pared by 6 bases and J by 8 bases, with 11 bases between. The CDR3 loop reads CASSPETHSPLHF. In nucleotides, the CDR3 is TGTGCCAGCAGCCCCGAGACTCATTCACCCCTCCACTTT.

This clonotype was counted once. The chain carries TRBV6-5 and TRBJ2-3; 8 nucleotides line up with TRBD1. Trimming cost V 1 base and J 2 bases; bases outside gene matches: 5. CDR1 is MNHEY, CDR2 SVGAGI, per germline. The CDR3 has 16 amino acids. The CDR3 coding sequence is TGTGCCAGCAGTTACTATGGGGACAGGCCCACAGATACGCAGTATTTT. This sequence encodes CASSYYGDRPTDTQYF.

This clonotype was seen a handful of times. An end of the junction does not agree with germline; a read error may underlie this. The V gene is TRBV6-7, the J gene TRBJ2-3, with TRBD1 identical over 9 bases. TRBV6-7 is an ORF; its function is uncertain. The CDR3 extends over 11 amino acids. CDR3 loop: CASSPGQGLGF. DNA of the CDR3: TGTGCCAGCAGCCCGGGACAGGGTTTAGGCTTT.

Only a few counts were recorded for this clonotype. This chain joins TRBV6-5 and TRBJ2-1; 9 bases align to TRBD2. CDR3 length: 16 amino acids. Germline CDR1 and CDR2: MNHEY and SVGAGI. V gave up 0 bases and J gave up 4 bases; unmatched junction bases: 4. The CDR3 sequence: CASSYSVAGVYNEQFF. The CDR3 DNA follows: TGTGCCAGCAGTTACTCGGTAGCGGGAGTTTACAATGAGCAGTTCTTC.

This clonotype is a singleton in its sample. The chain recombines TRBV20-1 with TRBJ1-1; D not certain. This CDR3 is built from 12 residues. Trimming removed 6 bases from V and 1 base from J, with 9 bases in between. Germline V gene sequence: CDR1 DFQATT, CDR2 SNEGSKA (reference sequence). As DNA, the CDR3 is TGCAGTGCGAAGAATCCGAACACTGAAGCTTTCTTT. Translation gives CSAKNPNTEAFF.